The 31 T cell receptor beta chains reported below all come from one sample, sequenced in a study of OX40 agonist ivuxolimab in advanced cancers. TCRdb's copy holds only in-frame clones and misses some; the assay was immunoSEQ multiplex PCR. This table has 90,000 to 100,000 clones, around 85% appearing once. Sample: CD4+ or CD8+ T cells sorted from blood, taken in a trial of the OX40 agonist ivuxolimab. Receptors were obtained from an adult with an advanced solid tumor such as melanoma, head and neck, liver or kidney cancer.

The chain uses TRBV9 and TRBJ1-1; the D is unclear. Germline CDR1 is SGDLS and CDR2 is YYNGEE. The V end was cut by 4 bases, the J end by 5 bases, with 15 bases between. The CDR3 has 14 amino acids. Here the CDR3 DNA reads TGTGCCAGCAGCCCGCGGCCCTTCCTAACTGAAGCTTTCTTT. Translated, it gives CASSPRPFLTEAFF.

The V gene is TRBV6-6, the J gene TRBJ1-3; no firm D call. Trimming took off 3 bases at V and 0 bases at J, with 9 bases between the two ends. The V gene's germline CDR1 is MNHNY and CDR2 SVGAGI (reference sequence). There are 15 residues in the CDR3. CDR3 sequence: CASSYQPSSGNTIYF. The CDR3 DNA reads as TGTGCCAGCAGTTATCAGCCGTCCTCTGGAAACACCATATATTTT.

This chain connects TRBV7-9 to TRBJ1-1; D remains ambiguous. Looked up from germline, CDR1 is SEHNR and CDR2 is FQNEAQ (reference sequence). The CDR3 consists of 14 residues. V lost 5 bases and J 5 bases, leaving 15 bases between the germline ends. The DNA for the CDR3 is TGTGCCAGCAGCCTCAACCTTAGAGAGACTGAAGCTTTCTTT. Translation gives CASSLNLRETEAFF. The full variable domain, completed using reference TRBV7-9 and TRBJ1-1, is DTGVSQNPRHKITKRGQNVTFRCDPISEHNRLYWYRQTLGQGPEFLTYFQNEAQLEKSRLLSDRFSAERPKGSFSTLEIQRTEQGDSAMYLCASSLNLRETEAFFGQGTRLTVV.

V is TRBV19 and J is TRBJ2-2; weak D call: TRBD1 (5 bases). V was pared by 11 bases and J by 8 bases, with 18 bases between. Germline values: CDR1 LNHDA, CDR2 SQIVND (reference sequence). The CDR3 length is 13 residues. The CDR3 sequence: CAATDYSGGELFF. CDR3 DNA sequence: TGTGCCGCAACCGATTACTCAGGGGGGGAGCTGTTTTTT.

This rearrangement joins TRBV14 to TRBJ2-1, with 8 bases that match TRBD2. This CDR3 region has 15 residues. Trimming took 1 base from V and 12 from J; bases not matched to a gene: 11. From germline, CDR1 is SGHDN and CDR2 FVKESK. CDR3 sequence: CASSQVTSGRRGQFF. Here the CDR3 DNA reads TGTGCCAGCAGCCAAGTTACTAGCGGCCGTCGCGGGCAGTTCTTC.

This clone was recorded once. The V call is TRBV9, the J call TRBJ2-1, with TRBD2 identical over 12 bases. Per germline, CDR1 SGDLS and CDR2 YYNGEE. The CDR3 has 18 amino acids. Trimming took 2 bases from V and 9 from J; bases not matched to a gene: 15. This CDR3 is CASSVGTSTSGRSIEQFF. The DNA of the CDR3 is TGTGCCAGCAGCGTCGGGACATCGACTAGCGGGAGATCGATTGAGCAGTTCTTC.

The chain carries TRBV5-1 and TRBJ1-4; no reliable D call. Germline lookup yields CDR1 SGHRS and CDR2 YFSETQ. The CDR3 has 14 residues. The V gene lost 5 bases and the J gene lost 2 bases, with 10 bases spanning the gap. The CDR3 sequence: CASRPQPTNEKLFF. In nucleotides, the CDR3 is TGCGCCAGCAGGCCCCAACCGACTAATGAAAAACTGTTTTTT.

The chain uses TRBV6-1 and TRBJ2-7, with 10 bases aligning to TRBD2. The CDR3 has 14 residues. CDR1 and CDR2 from the germline V gene are MNHNS and SASEGT. V dropped 7 bases and J dropped 5; count of bases not matched to a gene: 8. In DNA, the CDR3 is TGTGCCAGCACCCGGGGGACTAGCGATAACGAGCAGTACTTC. As protein: CASTRGTSDNEQYF.

The gene calls are TRBV2 and TRBJ1-2; a possible D gene is TRBD1 (6 bases). The CDR3 totals 12 residues. Germline V gene lookup returns CDR1 SNHLY and CDR2 FYNNEI. Trimming cost V 8 bases and J 8 bases, with 15 bases left between them. The chain's CDR3 is CASLINGGGYTF. CDR3 DNA: TGTGCCAGCTTAATTAACGGGGGCGGCTACACCTTC.

The chain links TRBV7-9 to TRBJ2-1; TRBD2 agrees at 7 bases. The CDR3 runs to 15 residues. Germline V gene sequence: CDR1 SEHNR, CDR2 FQNEAQ (reference sequence). With V trimmed by 4 bases and J by 7 bases, 10 bases remained unmatched. The DNA for the CDR3 is TGTGCCAGCAGCTCTTCTAGCGGACCACTAAATGAGCAGTTCTTC. Translating it yields CASSSSSGPLNEQFF.

The chain combines TRBV5-1 with TRBJ1-4; 8 positions match TRBD1. J lost 7 bases, V lost 4 bases, and 12 bases had no gene match. Germline V gives CDR1 SGHRS, CDR2 YFSETQ. There are 16 residues in the CDR3. CDR3 nucleotide sequence: TGCGCCAGCAGCGACCCGACAGGGGATGAAAGTGAAAAACTGTTTTTT. Protein sequence: CASSDPTGDESEKLFF.

This chain uses TRBV7-3 with TRBJ1-1, with a weak D call TRBD1 (5 bases). This CDR3 is 13 amino acids long. Trimming pared 8 bases from V and 2 bases from J, leaving 12 bases between. Germline V CDR1 and CDR2: SGHTA, FQGTGA. DNA of the CDR3: TGTGCCAGCGCCGGGCAGGGTAACACTGAAGCTTTCTTT. Translating gives CASAGQGNTEAFF. Complete variable domain (other parts from reference TRBV7-3 and TRBJ1-1): GAGVSQTPSNKVTEKGKYVELRCDPISGHTALYWYRQSLGQGPEFLIYFQGTGAADDSGLPNDRFFAVRPEGSVSTLKIQRTERGDSAVYLCASAGQGNTEAFFGQGTRLTVV.

The chain carries TRBV7-8 and TRBJ1-5, with D possibly matching TRBD1 (6 bases). Trimming shortened V by 0 bases and J by 2 bases, and 11 bases separated the two germline ends. Looked up from germline, CDR1 is SGHVS and CDR2 is FQNEAQ. The CDR3 totals 16 residues. CDR3: CASSLALRGGNQPQHF. CDR3 nucleotides: TGTGCCAGCAGCTTAGCGCTAAGGGGGGGCAATCAGCCCCAGCATTTT.

The chain links TRBV6-6 to TRBJ2-6; D might be TRBD1 or TRBD2, each matching 5 bases. Germline V CDR1 and CDR2: MNHNY, SVGAGI (reference sequence). V was cut by 5 bases and J by 0 bases, with 5 bases left in between. CDR3 length: 14 residues. The CDR3 coding sequence is TGTGCCAGCAGTGGGACCTCTGGGGCCAACGTCCTGACTTTC. This encodes CASSGTSGANVLTF.

The chain carries TRBV6-1 and TRBJ2-1; D might be TRBD2 (6 bases). CDR3 length: 15 residues. V was trimmed by 1 base and J by 3 bases, leaving 10 bases between them. In germline, CDR1 is MNHNS, CDR2 SASEGT. The CDR3 loop reads CASSEVGGGYNEQFF. The CDR3 bases are TGTGCCAGCAGTGAAGTGGGGGGAGGCTACAATGAGCAGTTCTTC.

The chain joins TRBV5-1 to TRBJ2-1, with D possibly TRBD2 on 6 matching bases. The V gene's germline CDR1 is SGHRS and CDR2 YFSETQ. CDR3 length equals 15 residues. V lost 8 bases to trimming and J lost 0 bases, with 15 bases between them. This CDR3 reads CASASGVGSYNEQFF. In DNA form, the CDR3 reads TGCGCCAGTGCGTCGGGGGTCGGCTCCTACAATGAGCAGTTCTTC. Full variable domain (remainder filled in from reference TRBV5-1 and TRBJ2-1): KAGVTQTPRYLIKTRGQQVTLSCSPISGHRSVSWYQQTPGQGLQFLFEYFSETQRNKGNFPGRFSGRQFSNSRSEMNVSTLELGDSALYLCASASGVGSYNEQFFGPGTRLTVL.

V gene TRBV7-3 combines with J gene TRBJ2-5; 10 bases are a match to TRBD1. Trimming at V came to 5 bases and at J to 5 bases, leaving 2 bases not matched to a gene. Per the germline V gene, CDR1 is SGHTA and CDR2 is FQGTGA. The CDR3 sequence is 13 residues long. CDR3 nucleotides: TGTGCCAGCAGCCAGGGACAGGGGGAGACCCAGTACTTC. Its translation is CASSQGQGETQYF.

The chain is built from TRBV2 and TRBJ1-5; 7 nucleotides match TRBD1. V lost 6 bases and J lost 0; bases outside the gene matches: 2. The germline V gene encodes CDR1 SNHLY and CDR2 FYNNEI. This CDR3 has 14 residues. The CDR3 spells CASRGGLSNQPQHF. The DNA of the CDR3 is TGTGCCAGCAGAGGGGGCCTTAGCAATCAGCCCCAGCATTTT. The full variable domain, in which reference TRBV2 and TRBJ1-5 provide the parts outside the CDR3, is EPEVTQTPSHQVTQMGQEVILRCVPISNHLYFYWYRQILGQKVEFLVSFYNNEISEKSEIFDDQFSVERPDGSNFTLKIRSTKLEDSAMYFCASRGGLSNQPQHFGDGTRLSIL.

The chain carries TRBV5-4 and TRBJ2-3, with D uncertain. Germline V gene data show CDR1 as SGHNT and CDR2 as YYREEE (reference sequence). V shed 4 bases and J shed 0 bases, with 12 bases lying between them. This CDR3 has 15 residues. CDR3: CASSRSSQSTDTQYF. The CDR3 DNA is TGTGCCAGCAGCCGCAGCAGCCAGAGCACAGATACGCAGTATTTT.

The rearrangement joins TRBV29-1 to TRBJ2-1, with TRBD1 matching 8 bases. This CDR3 comprises 13 residues. The V gene end was trimmed by 4 bases and the J gene end by 1 base; junction bases not matched to a gene: 0. Per the germline V gene, CDR1 is SQVTM and CDR2 is ANQGSEA. CDR3 loop: CSVGQGSYNEQFF. Written as DNA, the CDR3 is TGCAGCGTTGGACAGGGGTCCTACAATGAGCAGTTCTTC.

V usage is TRBV19 and J usage is TRBJ1-4; tentatively, D is TRBD1 (6 bases). The V gene lost 2 bases and the J gene lost 5 bases, with 12 bases spanning the gap. Germline CDR1 is LNHDA and CDR2 is SQIVND (reference sequence). The CDR3 contains 15 residues. The CDR3: CASSITDSKNEKLFF. CDR3 in DNA: TGTGCCAGTAGTATAACGGACAGCAAGAATGAAAAACTGTTTTTT.

The rearrangement uses TRBV30 and TRBJ1-5, with a possible D match to TRBD1 (5 bases). Germline assignment: CDR1 GTSNPN and CDR2 SVGIG (reference sequence). The CDR3 contains 16 residues. With 0 bases removed from V and 4 bases from J, the gap between germline ends came to 16 bases. CDR3 region: CAWSVGGLRANQPQHF. The CDR3 coding sequence is TGTGCCTGGAGTGTCGGGGGTCTTCGGGCTAATCAGCCCCAGCATTTT.

The chain links TRBV5-1 to TRBJ2-1; TRBD2 might be the D (5 bases). Germline CDR1 and CDR2: SGHRS and YFSETQ. The CDR3 runs to 13 residues. Between the trimmed V and J ends, which lost 1 base and 9 bases, there was a span of 11 bases. Here the CDR3 reads CASSLSGEGEQFF. Here the CDR3 DNA reads TGCGCCAGCAGCTTGTCCGGCGAGGGTGAGCAGTTCTTC.

The chain carries TRBV11-2 and TRBJ2-2, with 7 bases fitting TRBD2. The CDR3 is 14 residues long. V shed 5 bases, J shed 6 bases, and the junction held 6 bases outside the gene matches. The germline CDR1 and CDR2 sequences are SGHAT and FQNNGV. The CDR3 bases are TGTGCCAGCAGCCCGAGGGAGGGTGCCGGGGAGCTGTTTTTT. It translates to CASSPREGAGELFF.

The gene calls are TRBV5-8 and TRBJ2-1, with TRBD2 matching over 12 bases. Per the germline V gene, CDR1 is SGHTS and CDR2 is YDEGEE. The CDR3 contains 16 residues. J was trimmed by 9 bases and V by 5 bases; bases with no gene match: 12. For the CDR3, the DNA is TGTGCCAGCAGTTCACAACCGGGACTAGCGGGTAGTGAGCAGTTCTTC. This gives the protein CASSSQPGLAGSEQFF.

This chain uses TRBV18 with TRBJ1-3; D uncertain. Trimming left V 2 bases short and J 0 bases short, with 8 bases between. The germline V gene has CDR1 KGHSH and CDR2 LQKENI. There are 15 residues in the CDR3. DNA for the CDR3: TGTGCCAGCTCACCAGGGTTCGGCTCTGGAAACACCATATATTTT. Its translation: CASSPGFGSGNTIYF.

This chain joins TRBV5-5 and TRBJ2-6; 13 bases agree with TRBD2. CDR3 length equals 18 residues. With 2 bases clipped from V and 2 bases from J, the junction kept 4 bases outside the gene matches. CDR1 is SGHKS, CDR2 YYEKEE, per germline (reference sequence). CDR3 sequence (DNA): TGTGCCAGCAGCTTAAGACTAGCGGGAGGACCTGGGGCCAACGTCCTGACTTTC. Its protein is CASSLRLAGGPGANVLTF.

This clone was observed a few times. The V gene is TRBV18, the J gene TRBJ1-2, with 8 bases lining up with TRBD1. CDR3 length: 15 amino acids. After removal of 4 bases from V and 2 bases from J, the junction contained 6 bases not matched to a gene. From germline, CDR1 is KGHSH and CDR2 LQKENI. CDR3 protein: CASSRGQGNNYGYTF. As DNA, the CDR3 is TGTGCCAGCTCACGTGGACAGGGAAACAACTATGGCTACACCTTC. Full variable domain (outside the CDR3, taken from reference TRBV18 and TRBJ1-2): NAGVMQNPRHLVRRRGQEARLRCSPMKGHSHVYWYRQLPEEGLKFMVYLQKENIIDESGMPKERFSAEFPKEGPSILRIQQVVRGDSAAYFCASSRGQGNNYGYTFGSGTRLTVV.

The chain has TRBV9 and TRBJ2-1, with D possibly TRBD2 on 6 matching bases. Per the germline V gene, CDR1 is SGDLS and CDR2 is YYNGEE. V was cut by 0 bases and J by 8 bases, with 12 bases left in between. The length of the CDR3 is 14 residues. CDR3 amino acids: CASSVVPWGDEQFF. The DNA of the CDR3 is TGTGCCAGCAGCGTAGTGCCCTGGGGGGATGAGCAGTTCTTC.

A few counts support this clone. In the same sample, other DNA sequences code for this CDR3. The genes are TRBV28 and TRBJ1-2; D gene uncertain. V lost 6 bases and J 2 bases, leaving 4 bases between the germline ends. Germline loops: CDR1 MDHEN, CDR2 SYDVKM. The CDR3 consists of 11 residues. The CDR3 DNA follows: TGTGCCAGCAGCTCCAACTATGGCTACACCTTC. This codes for CASSSNYGYTF.

This sequence joins TRBV2 and TRBJ2-2; D may be TRBD2 (6 bases). V lost 8 bases and J 2 bases, leaving 12 bases between the germline ends. CDR3 length equals 14 residues. From germline, CDR1 is SNHLY and CDR2 FYNNEI. CDR3 region: CASRSGPNTGELFF. The CDR3 DNA reads TGTGCCAGCCGAAGCGGGCCTAACACCGGGGAGCTGTTTTTT.